The TCR beta chain under discussion was sequenced for a study of T cell responses to AZD1222 COVID-19 vaccine. Concerning this clone itself: Its matching antigen is unknown.

Regarding the study as a whole: The study sampled repertoires only after the peak T cell response. Per reports, nearly half of all spike-specific TCRs target regions that are unmutated in variants. Once two AZD1222 doses were given, Spike-specific TCR breadth and depth went up. Donors were largely white British and mainly female; clonal diversity was possibly underestimated.

TCRdb's table, derived via immunoSEQ multiplex PCR, lists solely in-frame clones and lacks some. The data show 85,000 to 100,000 clones, 91% seen once. Trimming pared 6 bases from V and 2 bases from J, leaving 14 bases between. Germline V CDR1 and CDR2: MNHEY, SMNVEV (reference sequence). The CDR3 runs 14 residues. Material: peripheral blood, obtained 28 days after the second AZD1222 dose. The V and J genes are TRBV27 and TRBJ2-7; D remains unclear. The source of this sequence is an adult who received the AZD1222 COVID-19 vaccine. The CDR3 reads CASRDLGKTYEQYF. CDR3 coding DNA: TGTGCCAGCAGGGACCTTGGGAAGACCTACGAGCAGTACTTC.